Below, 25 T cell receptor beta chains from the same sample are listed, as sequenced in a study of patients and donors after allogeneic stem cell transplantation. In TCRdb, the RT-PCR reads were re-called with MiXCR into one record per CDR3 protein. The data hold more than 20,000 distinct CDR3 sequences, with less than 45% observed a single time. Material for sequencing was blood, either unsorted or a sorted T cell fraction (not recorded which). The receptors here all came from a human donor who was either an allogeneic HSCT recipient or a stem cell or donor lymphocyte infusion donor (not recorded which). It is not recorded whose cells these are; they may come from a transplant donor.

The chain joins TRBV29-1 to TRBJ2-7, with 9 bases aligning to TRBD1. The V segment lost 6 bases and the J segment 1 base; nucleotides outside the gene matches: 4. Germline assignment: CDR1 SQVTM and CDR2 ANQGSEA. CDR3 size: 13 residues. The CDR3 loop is CSVAGTGSYEQYF. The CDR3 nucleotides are TGCAGCGTGGCCGGGACAGGGTCCTACGAGCAGTACTTC.

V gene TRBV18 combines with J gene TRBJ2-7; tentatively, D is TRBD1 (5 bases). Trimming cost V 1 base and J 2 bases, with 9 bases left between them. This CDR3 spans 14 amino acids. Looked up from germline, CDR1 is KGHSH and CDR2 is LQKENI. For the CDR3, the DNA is TGTGCCAGCTCACCACAGGGCAGGGCCTACGAGCAGTACTTC. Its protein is CASSPQGRAYEQYF.

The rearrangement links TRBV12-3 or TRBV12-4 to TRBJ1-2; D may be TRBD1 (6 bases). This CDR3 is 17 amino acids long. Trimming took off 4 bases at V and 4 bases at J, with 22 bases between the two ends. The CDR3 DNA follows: TGTGCCAGCAGTTCCCAGCTTTCGGGGGGGCTATTCTATGGCTACACCTTC. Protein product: CASSSQLSGGLFYGYTF.

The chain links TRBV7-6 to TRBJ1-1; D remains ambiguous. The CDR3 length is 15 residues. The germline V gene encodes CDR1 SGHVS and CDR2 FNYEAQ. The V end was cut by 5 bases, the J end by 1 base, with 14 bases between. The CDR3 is CASSDIVAANTEAFF. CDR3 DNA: TGTGCCAGCAGCGACATCGTGGCGGCGAACACTGAAGCTTTCTTT.

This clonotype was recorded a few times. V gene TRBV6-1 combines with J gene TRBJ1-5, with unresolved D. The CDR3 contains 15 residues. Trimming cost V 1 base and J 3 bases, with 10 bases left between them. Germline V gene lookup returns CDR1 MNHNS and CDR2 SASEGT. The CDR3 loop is CASSEGARFNQPQHF. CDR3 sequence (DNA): TGTGCCAGCAGTGAAGGTGCACGGTTCAATCAGCCCCAGCATTTT.

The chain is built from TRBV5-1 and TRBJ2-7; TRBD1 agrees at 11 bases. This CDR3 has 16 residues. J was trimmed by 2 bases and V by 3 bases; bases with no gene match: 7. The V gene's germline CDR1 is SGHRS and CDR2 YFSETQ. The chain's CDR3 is CASSSPPGQGAYEQYF. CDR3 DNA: TGCGCCAGCAGCTCCCCTCCGGGACAGGGGGCCTACGAGCAGTACTTC.

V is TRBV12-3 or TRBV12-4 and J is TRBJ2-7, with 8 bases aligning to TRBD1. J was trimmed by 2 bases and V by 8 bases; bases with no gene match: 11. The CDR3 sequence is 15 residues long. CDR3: CASRAGQGSPYEQYF. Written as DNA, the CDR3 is TGTGCCAGCCGTGCTGGACAGGGATCCCCCTACGAGCAGTACTTC.

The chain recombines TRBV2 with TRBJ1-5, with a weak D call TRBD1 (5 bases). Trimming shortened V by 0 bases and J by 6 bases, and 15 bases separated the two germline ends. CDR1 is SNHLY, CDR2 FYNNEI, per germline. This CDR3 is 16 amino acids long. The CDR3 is CASSEARQGLGQPQHF. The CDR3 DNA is TGTGCCAGCAGTGAAGCAAGGCAGGGTTTAGGTCAGCCCCAGCATTTT.

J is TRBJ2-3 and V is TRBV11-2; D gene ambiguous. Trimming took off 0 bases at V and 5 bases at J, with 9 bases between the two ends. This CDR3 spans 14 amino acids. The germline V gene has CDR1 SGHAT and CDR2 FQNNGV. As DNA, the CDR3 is TGTGCCAGCAGCTTAGAGATTCCCCGAGATACGCAGTATTTT. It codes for CASSLEIPRDTQYF.

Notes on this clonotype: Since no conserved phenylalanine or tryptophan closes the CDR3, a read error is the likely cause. Here the CDR3 reads CASSQDKGLAGRNEQFS. CDR3 nucleotides: TGTGCCAGCAGCCAAGATAAGGGACTAGCGGGGCGCAATGAGCAGTTCTCC. The rearrangement joins TRBV3-1 to TRBJ2-1; 13 bases are shared with TRBD2. This CDR3 has 17 residues. The J segment lost 6 bases and the V segment lost 0 bases, leaving 5 bases of the junction unmatched. Germline V gene sequence: CDR1 LGHDT, CDR2 YNNKEL (reference sequence).

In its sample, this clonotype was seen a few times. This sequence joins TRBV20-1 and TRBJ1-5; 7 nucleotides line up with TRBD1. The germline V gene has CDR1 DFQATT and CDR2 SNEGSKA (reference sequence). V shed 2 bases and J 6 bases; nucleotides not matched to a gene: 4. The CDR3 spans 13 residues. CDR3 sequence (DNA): TGCAGTGCTAGACCAGGGGGTTCTCAGCCCCAGCATTTT. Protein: CSARPGGSQPQHF.

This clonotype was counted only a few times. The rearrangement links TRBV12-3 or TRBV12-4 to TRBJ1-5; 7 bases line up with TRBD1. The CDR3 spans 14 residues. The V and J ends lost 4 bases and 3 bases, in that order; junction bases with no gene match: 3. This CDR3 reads CASSYTGDNQPQHF. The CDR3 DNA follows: TGTGCCAGCAGTTATACAGGGGACAATCAGCCCCAGCATTTT.

CDR3 in DNA: TGTGCCAGCAGCGTAGCTACACCCGGAGGTCCCTATGGCAATGAGCAGTTCTTC. As protein: CASSVATPGGPYGNEQFF. The rearrangement uses TRBV9 and TRBJ2-1, with D possibly being TRBD2 (5 bases). Trimming removed 0 bases from V and 6 bases from J, with 22 bases in between. CDR3 size: 18 residues. CDR1 and CDR2 from the germline V gene are SGDLS and YYNGEE.

The CDR3 DNA sequence: TGCAGCGTTGATGAAGGGACCCAGTACTTC. Its translation: CSVDEGTQYF. The V gene is TRBV29-1, the J gene TRBJ2-5; D remains unclear. Germline-derived CDR1 and CDR2 are SQVTM and ANQGSEA. V was trimmed by 3 bases and J by 7 bases, leaving 6 bases between them. This CDR3 has 10 residues.

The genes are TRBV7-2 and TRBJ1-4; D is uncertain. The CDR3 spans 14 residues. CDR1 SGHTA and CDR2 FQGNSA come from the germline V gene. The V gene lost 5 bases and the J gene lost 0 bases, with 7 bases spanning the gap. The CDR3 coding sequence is TGTGCCAGCAGCCTACAACCAACTAATGAAAAACTGTTTTTT. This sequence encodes CASSLQPTNEKLFF.

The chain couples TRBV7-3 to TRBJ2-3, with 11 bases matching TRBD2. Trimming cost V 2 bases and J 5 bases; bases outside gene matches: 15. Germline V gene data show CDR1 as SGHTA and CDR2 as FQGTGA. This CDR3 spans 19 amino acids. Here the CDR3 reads CASSLYGATSGGRGDTQYF. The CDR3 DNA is TGTGCCAGCAGCTTATACGGTGCCACTAGCGGGGGCCGAGGAGATACGCAGTATTTT.

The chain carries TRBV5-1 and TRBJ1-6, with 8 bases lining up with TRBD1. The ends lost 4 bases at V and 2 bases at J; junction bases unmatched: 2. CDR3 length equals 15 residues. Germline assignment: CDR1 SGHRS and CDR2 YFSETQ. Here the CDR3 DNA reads TGCGCCAGCAGCCCGGGACAGGCCTATAATTCACCCCTCCACTTT. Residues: CASSPGQAYNSPLHF.

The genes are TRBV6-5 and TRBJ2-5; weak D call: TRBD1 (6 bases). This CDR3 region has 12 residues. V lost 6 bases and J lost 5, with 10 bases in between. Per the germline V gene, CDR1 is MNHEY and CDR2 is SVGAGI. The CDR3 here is CASRTGPETQYF. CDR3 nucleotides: TGTGCCAGCAGGACAGGCCCGGAGACCCAGTACTTC.

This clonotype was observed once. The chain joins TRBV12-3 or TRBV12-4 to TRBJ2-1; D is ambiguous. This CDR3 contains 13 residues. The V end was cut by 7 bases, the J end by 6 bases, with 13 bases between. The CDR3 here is CASNLGRSNEQFF. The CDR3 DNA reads TGTGCCAGCAACCTAGGACGCTCCAATGAGCAGTTCTTC.

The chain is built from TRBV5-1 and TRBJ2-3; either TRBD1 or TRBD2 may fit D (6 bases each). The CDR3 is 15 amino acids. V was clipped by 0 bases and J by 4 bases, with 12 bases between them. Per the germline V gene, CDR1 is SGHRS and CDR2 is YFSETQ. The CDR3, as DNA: TGCGCCAGCAGCTTGGCCTCGGGGGCTCCAGATACGCAGTATTTT. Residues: CASSLASGAPDTQYF.

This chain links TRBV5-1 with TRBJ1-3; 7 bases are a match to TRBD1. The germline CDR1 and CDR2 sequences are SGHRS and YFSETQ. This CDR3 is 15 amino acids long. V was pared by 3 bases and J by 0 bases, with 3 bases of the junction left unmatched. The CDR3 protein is CASSSGQSSGNTIYF. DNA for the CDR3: TGCGCCAGCAGCTCGGGACAGAGCTCTGGAAACACCATATATTTT. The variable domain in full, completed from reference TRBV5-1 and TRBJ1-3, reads KAGVTQTPRYLIKTRGQQVTLSCSPISGHRSVSWYQQTPGQGLQFLFEYFSETQRNKGNFPGRFSGRQFSNSRSEMNVSTLELGDSALYLCASSSGQSSGNTIYFGEGSWLTVV.

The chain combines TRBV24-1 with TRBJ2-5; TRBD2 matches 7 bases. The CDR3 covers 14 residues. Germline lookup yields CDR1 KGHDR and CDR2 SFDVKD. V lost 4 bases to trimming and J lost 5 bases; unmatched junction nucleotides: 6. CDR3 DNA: TGTGCCACCAGTGACGGCGGGAGAGGTGAGACCCAGTACTTC. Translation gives CATSDGGRGETQYF.

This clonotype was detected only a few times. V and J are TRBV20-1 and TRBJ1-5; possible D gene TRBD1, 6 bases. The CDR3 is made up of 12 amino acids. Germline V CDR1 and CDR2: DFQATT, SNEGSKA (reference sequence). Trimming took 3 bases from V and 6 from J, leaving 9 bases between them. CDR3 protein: CSASSGAQPQHF. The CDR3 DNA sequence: TGCAGTGCTAGTTCGGGGGCTCAGCCCCAGCATTTT.

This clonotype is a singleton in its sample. CDR3 region: CASSDAGPPYEQYF. CDR3 DNA sequence: TGCGCCAGCAGTGACGCGGGGCCCCCCTACGAGCAGTACTTC. The J gene is TRBJ2-7, the V gene TRBV10-1; the D gene is possibly TRBD2 (6 bases). V lost 3 bases and J 2 bases, leaving 11 bases between the germline ends. Germline CDR1 WNHNN, CDR2 SYGVQD (reference sequence). CDR3 size: 14 residues.

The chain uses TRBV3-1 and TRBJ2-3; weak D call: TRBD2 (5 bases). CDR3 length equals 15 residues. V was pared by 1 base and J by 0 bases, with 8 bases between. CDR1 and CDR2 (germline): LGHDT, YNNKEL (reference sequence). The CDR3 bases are TGTGCCAGCAGCCAAGGGACTTCTAGCACAGATACGCAGTATTTT. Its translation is CASSQGTSSTDTQYF.